Below are 13 T cell receptor beta chains sequenced from a single sample in a study of long-term antiretroviral therapy in people with HIV. Survey-level immunoSEQ v3.0 assays were run. Clones were read by immunoSEQ multiplex PCR, and TCRdb kept only the in-frame ones, dropping some. The repertoire holds around 15,000 clones, with approximately 87% as singletons. Material: unsorted PBMCs, obtained 0.7 years before starting antiretroviral therapy. The receptors were sampled from a middle-aged man with HIV.

The genes are TRBV11-1 and TRBJ2-3, with a weak D call TRBD2 (6 bases). Between the trimmed V and J ends, which lost 3 bases and 3 bases, there was a span of 10 bases. The CDR3 runs to 14 residues. CDR1 and CDR2 (germline): SGHAT, FQDESV (reference sequence). The CDR3 DNA reads TGTGCCAGCAGCTTGGAGGGTTTGACAGATACGCAGTATTTT. The encoded protein is CASSLEGLTDTQYF.

The V and J genes are TRBV7-6 and TRBJ2-5, with 7 bases fitting TRBD1. This CDR3 spans 15 amino acids. Germline V lookup: CDR1 SGHVS, CDR2 FNYEAQ. The ends lost 1 base at V and 4 bases at J; junction bases unmatched: 6. CDR3 sequence reads: CASSLETGWGETQYF. The CDR3 DNA reads as TGTGCCAGCAGCTTAGAGACAGGGTGGGGAGAGACCCAGTACTTC.

V gene TRBV29-1 combines with J gene TRBJ1-4; D ambiguous. Trimming took off 6 bases at V and 5 bases at J, with 16 bases between the two ends. This CDR3 has 14 amino acids. Germline CDR1 reads SQVTM; CDR2 reads ANQGSEA. The CDR3 spells CSVLLGASNEKLFF. CDR3 coding DNA: TGCAGCGTCCTCCTCGGAGCCTCGAATGAAAAACTGTTTTTT. The full variable domain, in which reference TRBV29-1 and TRBJ1-4 provide the parts outside the CDR3, is SAVISQKPSRDICQRGTSLTIQCQVDSQVTMMFWYRQQPGQSLTLIATANQGSEATYESGFVIDKFPISRPNLTFSTLTVSNMSPEDSSIYLCSVLLGASNEKLFFGSGTQLSVL.

The chain is built from TRBV18 and TRBJ2-7, with 9 bases aligning to TRBD1. The germline V gene encodes CDR1 KGHSH and CDR2 LQKENI. The CDR3 extends over 19 amino acids. J lost 2 bases, V lost 0 bases, and 14 bases had no gene match. In DNA, the CDR3 is TGTGCCAGCTCACCACCCCGGACAGGGGACCCGAACAGCCCCTACGAGCAGTACTTC. Translated, it gives CASSPPRTGDPNSPYEQYF.

The chain couples TRBV15 to TRBJ2-4; D might be TRBD2 (5 bases). The CDR3 is 14 amino acids. Germline V gives CDR1 LNHNV, CDR2 YYDKDF (reference sequence). The germline V and J ends were trimmed by 4 bases and 8 bases, with 15 bases remaining between them. CDR3: CATSIRRDGDIQYF. The DNA for the CDR3 is TGTGCCACCAGCATCCGACGGGATGGGGACATTCAGTACTTC. The full variable domain, in which reference TRBV15 and TRBJ2-4 provide the parts outside the CDR3, is DAMVIQNPRYQVTQFGKPVTLSCSQTLNHNVMYWYQQKSSQAPKLLFHYYDKDFNNEADTPDNFQSRRPNTSFCFLDIRSPGLGDTAMYLCATSIRRDGDIQYFGAGTRLSVL.

This clone occurred once. The chain combines TRBV6-5 with TRBJ2-1; D remains unclear. The germline V and J ends were trimmed by 5 bases and 9 bases, with 17 bases remaining between them. Germline values: CDR1 MNHEY, CDR2 SVGAGI. The CDR3 contains 14 residues. Here the CDR3 reads CASSLDPFWSEQFF. The CDR3 DNA follows: TGTGCCAGCAGTCTGGACCCCTTCTGGAGTGAGCAGTTCTTC.

This clone was counted once. V is TRBV6-6 and J is TRBJ1-1, with a possible D match to TRBD1 (5 bases). Germline V lookup: CDR1 MNHNY, CDR2 SVGAGI (reference sequence). The CDR3 covers 15 residues. Trimming left V 5 bases short and J 5 bases short, with 18 bases between. CDR3 sequence (DNA): TGTGCCAGCAGTATCCGGGACCCGGAGGGGACTGAAGCTTTCTTT. Translating gives CASSIRDPEGTEAFF.

The CDR3 nucleotides read TGTGCCTGGAGCGGATCCGGCCCCAGGCCCCAAAACTATGGCTACACCTTC. Residues: CAWSGSGPRPQNYGYTF. The J gene is TRBJ1-2, the V gene TRBV30; D is unresolved. V was cut by 3 bases and J by 2 bases, with 22 bases left in between. The CDR3 contains 17 residues. Germline V gene lookup returns CDR1 GTSNPN and CDR2 SVGIG (reference sequence).

The chain couples TRBV28 to TRBJ1-5; 8 nucleotides line up with TRBD1. The CDR3 sequence is 14 residues long. Germline assignment: CDR1 MDHEN and CDR2 SYDVKM. Unmatched junction bases numbered 7, after V lost 5 bases and J lost 7 bases. CDR3 sequence reads: CASSAWTGLQPQHF. The CDR3 coding sequence is TGTGCCAGCAGTGCATGGACAGGGCTCCAGCCCCAGCATTTT.

The chain links TRBV7-2 to TRBJ1-1; no clear D gene. Germline V gene sequence: CDR1 SGHTA, CDR2 FQGNSA. This CDR3 region has 15 residues. V was shortened by 2 bases and J by 4 bases, with 14 bases between the two germline ends. This CDR3 reads CASSLMWAGGTEAFF. The CDR3 DNA reads TGTGCCAGCAGCTTAATGTGGGCAGGAGGCACTGAAGCTTTCTTT. Variable domain in full (rest from reference TRBV7-2 and TRBJ1-1): GAGVSQSPSNKVTEKGKDVELRCDPISGHTALYWYRQSLGQGLEFLIYFQGNSAPDKSGLPSDRFSAERTGGSVSTLTIQRTQQEDSAVYLCASSLMWAGGTEAFFGQGTRLTVV.

CDR3 sequence reads: CASSQSSGGSTDTQYF. The CDR3 bases are TGTGCCAGCAGTCAATCAAGCGGGGGTAGCACAGATACGCAGTATTTT. The chain combines TRBV6-6 with TRBJ2-3, with 8 bases aligning to TRBD2. Trimming at V came to 5 bases and at J to 0 bases, leaving 7 bases not matched to a gene. Germline V gene sequence: CDR1 MNHNY, CDR2 SVGAGI (reference sequence). This CDR3 comprises 16 residues.

The rearrangement links TRBV11-1 to TRBJ2-7, with 7 bases lining up with TRBD1. Germline CDR1 and CDR2: SGHAT and FQDESV (reference sequence). The CDR3 is made up of 14 amino acids. V was clipped by 1 base and J by 1 base; unmatched bases: 1. CDR3 in DNA: TGTGCCAGCAGCTTAGGGGGACAGTCCTACGAGCAGTACTTC. It translates to CASSLGGQSYEQYF.

This clone was seen a handful of times. This chain links TRBV2 with TRBJ2-7; a possible D gene is TRBD2 (5 bases). Germline lookup yields CDR1 SNHLY and CDR2 FYNNEI. CDR3 size: 13 residues. The germline V and J ends were trimmed by 6 bases and 2 bases, with 11 bases remaining between them. Here the CDR3 DNA reads TGTGCCAGCAGGTTGGAGGCCCCCTACGAGCAGTACTTC. The encoded protein is CASRLEAPYEQYF. Variable domain in full (rest from reference TRBV2 and TRBJ2-7): EPEVTQTPSHQVTQMGQEVILRCVPISNHLYFYWYRQILGQKVEFLVSFYNNEISEKSEIFDDQFSVERPDGSNFTLKIRSTKLEDSAMYFCASRLEAPYEQYFGPGTRLTVT.